This T cell receptor beta chain originates from a study of CD8+CD57+ T cells in acquired aplastic anemia. Study in general: Recorded DNA amounts for sorted CD4+ and CD8+ cells had an average of around 3.4 ug.

Whoever was chosen for sequencing had shown CD8+CD57+ cell expansion by flow cytometry. The cohort consisted entirely of patients having severe acquired aplastic anemia. Study conclusions and caveats: Both patients and controls carried the same twenty-nine CD8+ CDR3 sequences. CD8+ Simpson's diversity in patients was not significantly different from that in controls.

TCR beta VDJ and CDR3 profiling used genomic DNA as template. TCRdb re-called the reads with MiXCR, one entry per CDR3 protein. The data show 250,000 to 350,000 distinct CDR3 sequences, with 56% seen just once and 1.3% held by the top ten. Germline loops: CDR1 LNHDA, CDR2 SQIVND (reference sequence). V dropped 10 bases and J dropped 6 bases, with 22 bases sitting between them. This CDR3 spans 14 amino acids. Many counts were recorded for this clonotype. The antigen is undetermined. Sequenced sample: sorted CD4+, CD8+, or CD8+CD57+ T cells (not recorded which) from PBMCs. This receptor was taken from a human donor with aplastic anemia. The V call is TRBV19, the J call TRBJ2-7, with D perhaps matching TRBD2 (5 bases). The CDR3: CATSRRRTDPEQYF. In nucleotides, the CDR3 is TGTGCCACCTCCCGGAGGCGGACCGACCCCGAGCAGTACTTC.